Below, 15 T cell receptor beta chains from the same sample are listed, as sequenced in a study of CD8+ T cells in alopecia areata. Extracted RNA was reverse transcribed into cDNA, the sequencing template. TCRdb's copy holds only in-frame clones and misses some; the assay was immunoSEQ multiplex PCR. The sample contains 250,000 or so clones, none occurring once; approximately 1.2% lies in the top ten. The study sorted pooled cutaneous lymph node cells by CD4, CD8alpha, NKG2D, NKG2ACE and other markers. Sequenced: CD4+ T cells sorted from a lymph node. The receptor source for this set is a C3H/HeJ mouse with alopecia areata. The strain's MHC: H2-k.

This clone was seen a few times. Germline and genes: mouse. The read comes to an end 3 residues before the CDR3 does, leaving the germline J gene to fill in the end. The V call is TRBV2, the J call TRBJ1-6, with 7 bases aligning to TRBD1. TRBJ1-6 is designated an ORF whose function remains uncertain. The germline gives CDR1 LGHNA, CDR2 YSYQKL. The CDR3 covers 16 residues. V lost 5 bases to trimming and J lost 5 bases; unmatched junction nucleotides: 9. CDR3 bases read: TGTGCCAGCAGCTTCACGACAGGGAGGAATAATTCGCCC. It yields the protein CASSFTTGRNNSP. The entire CDR3 is CASSFTTGRNNSPLYF.

Concerning this clone itself: Gene names are the mouse ones. The read ends 4 residues before the CDR3 terminus; that terminus is restored from the germline J gene. This sequence joins TRBV5 and TRBJ2-1; unclear D gene. The CDR3 length is 16 residues. V was cut by 0 bases and J by 1 base, with 10 bases left in between. CDR1 and CDR2 from the germline V gene are LGHNA and YNLKQL (reference sequence). The covered CDR3 bases are TGTGCCAGCAGCCAAGATTCCCAGGCCAACTATGCT. Its translation is CASSQDSQANYA. The full CDR3 sequence reads CASSQDSQANYAEQFF.

A few counts support this clone. Genes and germline are mouse. The DNA read from the CDR3 is TGTGCCAGCAGTGAGACTGGGGGAGGGGAC. The encoded protein is CASSETGGGD. The whole CDR3 sequence is CASSETGGGDTQYF. The rearrangement uses TRBV13-3 and TRBJ2-5; 9 nucleotides match TRBD2. The read ends 4 residues before the CDR3 terminus; that terminus is restored from the germline J gene. The CDR3 consists of 14 residues. Looked up from germline, CDR1 is NNHDY and CDR2 is SYVADS. Looking up the rest from reference TRBV13-3 and TRBJ2-5 gives the full variable domain: EAAVTQSPRSKVAVTGGKVTLSCHQTNNHDYMYWYRQDTGHGLRLIHYSYVADSTEKGDIPDGYKASRPSQENFSLILELASLSQTAVYFCASSETGGGDTQYFGPGTRLLVL.

Notes on this clone: Each gene name is a mouse one. The CDR3 is CASSDVDRGRNSPLYF. CDR3 DNA, as far as it was read: TGTGCCAGCAGTGATGTGGACAGGGGGCGGAATTCGCCC. The chain uses TRBV13-1 and TRBJ1-6; TRBD1 matches 11 bases. The read finishes 3 residues shy of the CDR3 end, and the germline J gene is used to complete it. TRBJ1-6 is flagged as an ORF with uncertain function. The CDR3 spans 16 residues. Germline V gene sequence: CDR1 NSHNY, CDR2 SYGAGN. Trimming took 0 bases from V and 7 from J; bases not matched to a gene: 3.

This clone was seen only a few times. The listed genes are named as in mouse. CDR3 bases read: TGTGCCAGCGGTGGGCAGGGGTCTGCAAACACCGGG. Translating gives CASGGQGSANTG. The full CDR3 sequence reads CASGGQGSANTGQLYF. The chain employs TRBV13-2 and TRBJ2-2; D is possibly TRBD1 (6 bases). The read ends 4 residues before the CDR3 terminus; that terminus is restored from the germline J gene. CDR1 and CDR2 (germline): NNHNN, SYGAGS (reference sequence). Deletions cut 3 bases from V and 0 bases from J, with 12 bases between. CDR3 length: 16 residues.

Concerning this clone: Gene names follow the mouse nomenclature. Read coverage stops 4 residues before the CDR3 terminus; the germline J gene supplies the remainder. The chain recombines TRBV1 with TRBJ1-2; a possible D gene is TRBD1 (5 bases). The CDR3 extends over 15 amino acids. V lost 1 base, J lost 0 bases, and 9 bases lay in between. Germline V gives CDR1 NSQYPW, CDR2 LRSPGD (reference sequence). CDR3 residues: CTCSAGRAANSDYTF. The DNA read from the CDR3 is TGCACCTGCAGTGCAGGCAGGGCCGCAAACTCC.

There are a few counts of this clone. Gene names and germline match the mouse. The read comes to an end 4 residues before the CDR3 does, leaving the germline J gene to fill in the end. This specimen includes other DNA sequences encoding the same CDR3. The chain is built from TRBV5 and TRBJ2-5; 7 bases align to TRBD1. This CDR3 is 14 amino acids long. Per the germline V gene, CDR1 is LGHNA and CDR2 is YNLKQL (reference sequence). The J segment lost 3 bases and the V segment lost 4 bases, leaving 4 bases of the junction unmatched. This CDR3 is CASSPGTAQDTQYF. CDR3 DNA (partial): TGTGCCAGCAGCCCCGGGACAGCACAAGAC.

This clone was seen more than once but under ten times. Each gene name is a mouse one. Read data end 4 residues before the CDR3 end; the end is taken from the germline J gene. This sample also contains other DNA sequences that code for the same CDR3. The chain uses TRBV1 and TRBJ2-7, with TRBD1 identical over 10 bases. Germline CDR1 is NSQYPW and CDR2 is LRSPGD (reference sequence). This CDR3 is built from 14 residues. Incomplete CDR3 DNA: TGCACCTGCAGTGCAGCGGGACAGGGGTAT. This gives the protein CTCSAAGQGY. The entire CDR3 sequence reads CTCSAAGQGYEQYF.

In the case of this clone: The genes and germline here are from mouse. The read gets to within 4 residues of the CDR3 end, and the germline J gene fills in the rest. The chain couples TRBV19 to TRBJ2-2, with 8 bases that match TRBD1. This CDR3 is 15 amino acids long. Germline assignment: CDR1 FNHDT and CDR2 SITEND (reference sequence). The junction had 5 bases not matched to a gene; V was cut back by 3 bases and J by 4 bases. The covered CDR3 bases are TGTGCCAGCAGTAAACAGGGGGTAGGCACCGGG. Translating it yields CASSKQGVGTG. The whole CDR3 protein is CASSKQGVGTGQLYF.

To note about this clone: Gene names and germline match the mouse. With the read ending 4 residues before the CDR3 end, the germline J gene is used to fill in that end. This same CDR3 is encoded by further DNA sequences in the sample. This sequence joins TRBV13-1 and TRBJ2-1, with TRBD2 matching over 8 bases. After removal of 0 bases from V and 4 bases from J, the junction contained 6 bases not matched to a gene. Per the germline V gene, CDR1 is NSHNY and CDR2 is SYGAGN. The CDR3 covers 16 residues. The CDR3 bases that were read are TGTGCCAGCAGTGATGCCCTGGGGGGTTTATATGCT. Translating gives CASSDALGGLYA. The complete CDR3 protein is CASSDALGGLYAEQFF.

There are a few counts of this clone. Genes here carry mouse names. The read ends 4 residues before the CDR3 terminus; that terminus is restored from the germline J gene. The sample has other DNA sequences that encode this CDR3 too. The J gene is TRBJ2-3, the V gene TRBV19; D might be TRBD1 (5 bases). The V end lost 1 base, the J end lost 0 bases, and 9 bases lay between the germline ends. The CDR3 totals 15 residues. Germline CDR1 reads FNHDT; CDR2 reads SITEND (reference sequence). The part of the CDR3 DNA that was read is TGTGCCAGCAGTATAAGGGGAACTAGTGCAGAA. Protein sequence: CASSIRGTSAE. The complete CDR3 reads CASSIRGTSAETLYF.

This clone was observed a few times. Mouse germline and gene names are used. The CDR3 goes on 4 residues after the read ends, and that part is filled in from the germline J gene. Other nucleotide sequences from this sample produce the same CDR3. V and J are TRBV31 and TRBJ2-3; D possibly corresponds to TRBD2 (6 bases). CDR3 length equals 15 residues. Germline CDR1 GKSSPN, CDR2 SITVG. The ends were cut back, 3 bases at V and 1 base at J, with 14 bases in the middle. CDR3 DNA (partial): TGTGCCTGGAGCCTTGGGGGATCTGGTGCAGAA. It yields the protein CAWSLGGSGAE. The complete CDR3 sequence is CAWSLGGSGAETLYF.

A remark on this clone: Any gene name here is a mouse gene name. The read stops 4 residues short of the end of the CDR3; the missing end is completed from the germline J gene. The chain carries TRBV13-1 and TRBJ2-2, with 7 nucleotides matching TRBD2. This CDR3 region has 16 residues. Germline assignment: CDR1 NSHNY and CDR2 SYGAGN. V lost 2 bases and J lost 1; bases outside the gene matches: 5. The DNA read from the CDR3 is TGTGCCAGCAGTGAAGCTGGGGGACTAAACACCGGG. Translated, it gives CASSEAGGLNTG. Given in full, the CDR3 is CASSEAGGLNTGQLYF.

This clone was detected a few times. The gene names here belong to mouse. Read coverage stops 4 residues before the CDR3 terminus; the germline J gene supplies the remainder. V usage is TRBV3 and J usage is TRBJ2-5, with TRBD2 as a possible D gene (6 bases). The CDR3 spans 14 residues. Looked up from germline, CDR1 is SNHLY and CDR2 is FYNGKV (reference sequence). The V end lost 5 bases, the J end lost 0 bases, and 9 bases lay between the germline ends. The CDR3 loop reads CASSQGLNQDTQYF. CDR3 DNA (partial): TGTGCCAGCAGCCAGGGACTTAACCAAGAC.

This clone was picked up many times. Germline and genes: mouse. The CDR3 end is not reached by the read, which stops 4 residues before it; the germline J gene fills it in. This sequence joins TRBV19 and TRBJ2-5, with D hard to call. With 2 bases removed from V and 0 bases from J, the gap between germline ends came to 4 bases. The CDR3 extends over 13 amino acids. Looked up from germline, CDR1 is FNHDT and CDR2 is SITEND (reference sequence). The covered CDR3 bases are TGTGCCAGCAGTATGAGGAACCAAGAC. Its translation: CASSMRNQD. The CDR3 reads in full as CASSMRNQDTQYF.